This is a list of T cell receptor beta chains from one sample in a study of cytomegalovirus exposure and HLA in healthy donors. The repertoire was sequenced with immunoSEQ multiplex PCR; TCRdb's copy has only in-frame clones and lacks some. This sample has more than 45,000 clones; nearly 90% occur once, and the top ten carry around 15%. The sequencing input was PBMCs. The receptors derive from a woman under 30 in good health and CMV-seronegative. Each CDR3 is given with its conserved first and last residue. A D gene is named only where the DNA matches it firmly. Some rows have no size entry. The others give once, few or many, or a class for an expanded clone.

d_gene: -; v_gene: TRBV30; abundance: -; j_gene: TRBJ1-3; CDR3nt: TGTGCCTGGAGTGTAGCAGGGGCTAACACCATATATTTT; CDR3aa: CAWSVAGANTIYF
d_gene: -; v_gene: TRBV5-1; abundance: -; j_gene: TRBJ2-7; CDR3nt: TGCGCCAGCAGCTTGGGCCAGGGGGGCCCATCCTACGAGCAGTACTTC; CDR3aa: CASSLGQGGPSYEQYF
d_gene: TRBD2; v_gene: TRBV4-3; abundance: -; j_gene: TRBJ2-3; CDR3nt: TGCGCCAGCAGCCAAGTTGCTAGCGGGAGGTCAGATACGCAGTATTTT; CDR3aa: CASSQVASGRSDTQYF
d_gene: -; v_gene: TRBV5-1; abundance: -; j_gene: TRBJ1-5; CDR3nt: TGCGCCAGCAGCTTGGATTCGGACTTACCCCAGCATTTT; CDR3aa: CASSLDSDLPQHF
d_gene: -; v_gene: TRBV7-3; abundance: -; j_gene: TRBJ2-5; CDR3nt: TGTGCCAGCAGCTTTCAAAAAGAGACCCAGTACTTC; CDR3aa: CASSFQKETQYF
d_gene: -; v_gene: TRBV7-9; abundance: -; j_gene: TRBJ2-2; CDR3nt: TGTGCCAGCAGCTCCACCGCCCACAGTTACACCGGGGAGCTGTTTTTT; CDR3aa: CASSSTAHSYTGELFF
d_gene: TRBD1; v_gene: TRBV2; abundance: -; j_gene: TRBJ2-6; CDR3nt: TGTGCCAGCAGGCACACGACAGGGCCTGGGGCCAACGTCCTGACTTTC; CDR3aa: CASRHTTGPGANVLTF
d_gene: TRBD2; v_gene: TRBV5-1; abundance: few; j_gene: TRBJ2-1; CDR3nt: TGCGCCAGCAGCCCCCTAGCGGGGAGCTCCTACAATGAGCAGTTCTTC; CDR3aa: CASSPLAGSSYNEQFF
d_gene: -; v_gene: TRBV6-5; abundance: -; j_gene: TRBJ2-1; CDR3nt: TGTGCCAGCAGTTACATCCGGGGGGCATATGAGCAGTTCTTC; CDR3aa: CASSYIRGAYEQFF
d_gene: -; v_gene: TRBV18; abundance: -; j_gene: TRBJ2-2; CDR3nt: TGTGCCAGCTCACCGGGAGTTTACACCGGGGAGCTGTTTTTT; CDR3aa: CASSPGVYTGELFF
d_gene: -; v_gene: TRBV28; abundance: -; j_gene: TRBJ2-3; CDR3nt: TGTGCCAGCAGTTTTGACTGGTGGGAGAGGTCAGATACGCAGTATTTT; CDR3aa: CASSFDWWERSDTQYF
d_gene: -; v_gene: TRBV7-9; abundance: -; j_gene: TRBJ2-7; CDR3nt: TGTGCCAGCAGCTTGGACAGAGAGACCTACGAGCAGTACTTC; CDR3aa: CASSLDRETYEQYF
d_gene: TRBD2; v_gene: TRBV9; abundance: -; j_gene: TRBJ2-1; CDR3nt: TGTGCCAGCAGCGTAGAAGGGACTAGTGATGAGCAGTTCTTC; CDR3aa: CASSVEGTSDEQFF
d_gene: -; v_gene: TRBV7-6; abundance: -; j_gene: TRBJ2-2; CDR3nt: TGTGCCAGCAGCTTAGGGGCCGGCGTCACCGGGGAGCTGTTTTTT; CDR3aa: CASSLGAGVTGELFF
d_gene: -; v_gene: TRBV6-5; abundance: -; j_gene: TRBJ1-2; CDR3nt: TGTGCCAGCAGTTACGACAGGAAGTATGGCTACACCTTC; CDR3aa: CASSYDRKYGYTF
d_gene: TRBD1; v_gene: TRBV9; abundance: once; j_gene: TRBJ2-7; CDR3nt: TGTGCCAGCAGCCCCCGAGGACAGGGATCCTACGAGCAGTACTTC; CDR3aa: CASSPRGQGSYEQYF
d_gene: -; v_gene: TRBV15; abundance: -; j_gene: TRBJ1-2; CDR3nt: TGTGCCACCAGCGGCCTAGGACACGACTATGGCTACACCTTC; CDR3aa: CATSGLGHDYGYTF
d_gene: TRBD1; v_gene: TRBV19; abundance: -; j_gene: TRBJ2-1; CDR3nt: TGTGCCAGTAGCCCAACCGGGACAGGGTCCCTACATGAGCAGTTCTTC; CDR3aa: CASSPTGTGSLHEQFF
d_gene: TRBD2; v_gene: TRBV29-1; abundance: -; j_gene: TRBJ2-2; CDR3nt: TGCAGCGTTGAAAATAGCGGGAGGACCGGGGAGCTGTTTTTT; CDR3aa: CSVENSGRTGELFF
d_gene: TRBD2; v_gene: TRBV6-5; abundance: -; j_gene: TRBJ2-1; CDR3nt: TGTGCCAGCAGTAATCCGGGACTAGCTTCTGATGAGCAGTTCTTC; CDR3aa: CASSNPGLASDEQFF
d_gene: TRBD2; v_gene: TRBV2; abundance: -; j_gene: TRBJ2-3; CDR3nt: TGTGCCAGCAGTCATCCCCGGGACTACAGCTCAGATACGCAGTATTTT; CDR3aa: CASSHPRDYSSDTQYF
d_gene: -; v_gene: TRBV5-6; abundance: -; j_gene: TRBJ1-2; CDR3nt: TGTGCCAGCAGCTCAGACCGGGACACTCCGAGTTGGGGCTATGGCTACACCTTC; CDR3aa: CASSSDRDTPSWGYGYTF
d_gene: -; v_gene: TRBV2; abundance: -; j_gene: TRBJ2-1; CDR3nt: TGTGCCAGCAGTGAAGTAGCGGAAGCCTACAATGAGCAGTTCTTC; CDR3aa: CASSEVAEAYNEQFF
d_gene: -; v_gene: TRBV15; abundance: few; j_gene: TRBJ2-1; CDR3nt: TGTGCCACCAGCAGATCGACAAATGAGCAGTTCTTC; CDR3aa: CATSRSTNEQFF
d_gene: TRBD1; v_gene: TRBV4-1; abundance: -; j_gene: TRBJ1-2; CDR3nt: TGCGCCAGCAGCCAAGACCCGACAGGGTATTATGGCTACACCTTC; CDR3aa: CASSQDPTGYYGYTF
d_gene: -; v_gene: TRBV18; abundance: once; j_gene: TRBJ1-1; CDR3nt: TGTGCCAGCTCACCACCAACCGAGTACACTGAAGCTTTCTTT; CDR3aa: CASSPPTEYTEAFF
d_gene: TRBD2; v_gene: TRBV6-1; abundance: -; j_gene: TRBJ2-3; CDR3nt: TGTGCCAGCAGTGAAAGGTGGGGTAGCGGGGGGCGTCGGGATACGCAGTATTTT; CDR3aa: CASSERWGSGGRRDTQYF
d_gene: -; v_gene: TRBV10-3; abundance: -; j_gene: TRBJ2-1; CDR3nt: TGTGCCATCAGGCAGGGGTCGGACAATGAGCAGTTCTTC; CDR3aa: CAIRQGSDNEQFF
d_gene: TRBD2; v_gene: TRBV7-3; abundance: -; j_gene: TRBJ2-7; CDR3nt: TGTGCCAGCAGCTTAACAGCGGGAGAGAGGCAGTACTTC; CDR3aa: CASSLTAGERQYF
d_gene: -; v_gene: TRBV18; abundance: -; j_gene: TRBJ1-4; CDR3nt: TGTGCCAGCTCAGGTCTTGGTTCAGGGAGGAATGAAAAACTGTTTTTT; CDR3aa: CASSGLGSGRNEKLFF
d_gene: TRBD2; v_gene: TRBV18; abundance: -; j_gene: TRBJ2-1; CDR3nt: TGTGCCAGCTCACCACCGGCGGGAGGCAATTACAATGAGCAGTTCTTC; CDR3aa: CASSPPAGGNYNEQFF
d_gene: -; v_gene: TRBV27; abundance: -; j_gene: TRBJ1-1; CDR3nt: TGTGCCAGCAGTTTCTCCAGGGGTAACACTGAAGCTTTCTTT; CDR3aa: CASSFSRGNTEAFF
d_gene: -; v_gene: TRBV30; abundance: -; j_gene: TRBJ2-1; CDR3nt: TGTGCCTGGAGCCGAGGGGGTGTTGGGAGTAGCTCCTACAATGAGCAGTTCTTC; CDR3aa: CAWSRGGVGSSSYNEQFF
d_gene: -; v_gene: TRBV19; abundance: few; j_gene: TRBJ1-2; CDR3nt: TGTGCCAGTAGTGCAGGGGCACTCAACTATGGCTACACCTTC; CDR3aa: CASSAGALNYGYTF
d_gene: TRBD1; v_gene: TRBV7-9; abundance: -; j_gene: TRBJ2-7; CDR3nt: TGTGCCAGCAGCCTATGGACAGGGACCTACGAGCAGTACTTC; CDR3aa: CASSLWTGTYEQYF
d_gene: -; v_gene: TRBV6-1; abundance: -; j_gene: TRBJ1-2; CDR3nt: TGTGCCAGCACCTCTTTACAGGGACGGCTCGGCTACACCTTC; CDR3aa: CASTSLQGRLGYTF
d_gene: TRBD1; v_gene: TRBV7-8; abundance: -; j_gene: TRBJ2-2; CDR3nt: TGTGCCAGCGGCAAGCAGGGACAGATTACGAACACCGGGGAGCTGTTTTTT; CDR3aa: CASGKQGQITNTGELFF
d_gene: TRBD1; v_gene: TRBV15; abundance: -; j_gene: TRBJ1-1; CDR3nt: TGTGCCACCAGCAGAGGGAGGGGGCTGAACACTGAAGCTTTCTTT; CDR3aa: CATSRGRGLNTEAFF
d_gene: TRBD2; v_gene: TRBV6-4; abundance: -; j_gene: TRBJ2-2; CDR3nt: TGTGCCAGCAGTCCTAGCGGGGGTAACACCGGGGAGCTGTTTTTT; CDR3aa: CASSPSGGNTGELFF
d_gene: TRBD1; v_gene: TRBV10-3; abundance: -; j_gene: TRBJ2-7; CDR3nt: TGTGCCATCAGGGACCGGGACAGAGTCTCCTACGAGCAGTACTTC; CDR3aa: CAIRDRDRVSYEQYF
d_gene: TRBD2; v_gene: TRBV6-1; abundance: -; j_gene: TRBJ2-3; CDR3nt: TGTGCCAGCAGAGGCAGCGGGGTGAGCACAGATACGCAGTATTTT; CDR3aa: CASRGSGVSTDTQYF
d_gene: -; v_gene: TRBV9; abundance: once; j_gene: TRBJ1-1; CDR3nt: TGTGCCAGCAGCGATTCCATTGGGGGAGGTCAGATGAACACTGAAGCTTTCTTT; CDR3aa: CASSDSIGGGQMNTEAFF
d_gene: TRBD2; v_gene: TRBV4-2; abundance: -; j_gene: TRBJ2-5; CDR3nt: TGTGCCAGCAGCCAAGGGGGAGGGGAAGAGACCCAGTACTTC; CDR3aa: CASSQGGGEETQYF
d_gene: TRBD2; v_gene: TRBV29-1; abundance: -; j_gene: TRBJ2-3; CDR3nt: TGCAGCGTTGGAGGACTAGCGGGAGAGGGCACGCCAGATACGCAGTATTTT; CDR3aa: CSVGGLAGEGTPDTQYF
d_gene: TRBD1; v_gene: TRBV11-1; abundance: -; j_gene: TRBJ2-5; CDR3nt: TGTGCCAGCAGCTTTCTGGGACAGGGGCCAAAAAAGACCCAGTACTTC; CDR3aa: CASSFLGQGPKKTQYF